These 8 T cell receptor beta chains were sequenced from one sample in a study of cytomegalovirus exposure and HLA in healthy donors. The primer mix had 60 Vbeta and 13 Jbeta primers. TCRdb keeps only in-frame clones here, not all; method: immunoSEQ multiplex PCR. The data hold about 160,000 clones, with roughly 80% observed a single time. The sequenced sample was PBMCs. The receptors come from a man aged 25-40 years in good health and CMV-seropositive.

V gene TRBV19 combines with J gene TRBJ2-7; D may be TRBD1 (5 bases). Trimming removed 3 bases at V and 4 bases at J, with 10 bases between. Germline loops: CDR1 LNHDA, CDR2 SQIVND (reference sequence). The CDR3 length is 13 residues. The CDR3 here is CASSIGHLYEQYF. CDR3 coding DNA: TGTGCCAGTAGTATCGGACACTTATACGAGCAGTACTTC.

The gene calls are TRBV28 and TRBJ2-5; D ambiguous. Trimming removed 6 bases from V and 2 bases from J, with 13 bases in between. CDR1 MDHEN and CDR2 SYDVKM come from the germline V gene. The CDR3 extends over 14 amino acids. The CDR3 protein is CASRPAVWQETQYF. Written as DNA, the CDR3 is TGTGCCAGCAGGCCCGCGGTCTGGCAAGAGACCCAGTACTTC.

The rearrangement links TRBV29-1 to TRBJ2-2; D may be TRBD1 (6 bases). Germline CDR1 is SQVTM and CDR2 is ANQGSEA. The CDR3 has 14 amino acids. Deletions cut 7 bases from V and 4 bases from J, with 16 bases between. CDR3 amino acids: CSAQHRVGTGELFF. The CDR3 nucleotides read TGCAGCGCCCAACACAGGGTTGGCACCGGGGAGCTGTTTTTT.

This sequence joins TRBV27 and TRBJ1-5, with 8 positions matching TRBD1. The V gene's germline CDR1 is MNHEY and CDR2 SMNVEV (reference sequence). The CDR3 sequence is 14 residues long. With 6 bases clipped from V and 3 bases from J, the junction kept 4 bases outside the gene matches. The CDR3 DNA reads as TGTGCCAGCAGACCGACAGGGGTCAATCAGCCCCAGCATTTT. Amino acids: CASRPTGVNQPQHF.

The chain uses TRBV30 and TRBJ2-1, with 13 bases aligning to TRBD2. The germline V gene encodes CDR1 GTSNPN and CDR2 SVGIG (reference sequence). Trimming removed 2 bases from V and 10 bases from J; junction bases left unmatched: 8. This CDR3 has 15 amino acids. CDR3 residues: CAWSYGLAGEGEQFF. CDR3 in DNA: TGTGCCTGGAGTTACGGACTAGCGGGGGAAGGGGAGCAGTTCTTC.

CDR3 nucleotides: TGTGCCAGCAGCCGCGGGACGGTAATGAACACTGAAGCTTTCTTT. Its protein is CASSRGTVMNTEAFF. The chain links TRBV5-4 to TRBJ1-1; tentative D call: TRBD1 (5 bases). The germline V gene has CDR1 SGHNT and CDR2 YYREEE (reference sequence). V was clipped by 4 bases and J by 0 bases, with 13 bases between them. CDR3 length equals 15 residues.

This sequence joins TRBV19 and TRBJ2-5, with 7 bases identical to TRBD2. The CDR3 has 14 amino acids. After removal of 6 bases from V and 4 bases from J, the junction contained 8 bases not matched to a gene. CDR1 and CDR2 from the germline V gene are LNHDA and SQIVND (reference sequence). This chain's CDR3 is CASSVRPGGETQYF. CDR3 DNA sequence: TGTGCCAGTAGCGTCCGACCGGGGGGAGAGACCCAGTACTTC.

The chain uses TRBV4-1 and TRBJ1-4, with 7 positions matching TRBD1. Germline CDR1 reads MGHRA; CDR2 reads YSYEKL. The CDR3 is 15 residues long. Trimming at V came to 5 bases and at J to 4 bases, leaving 7 bases not matched to a gene. CDR3 nucleotides: TGCGCCAGCAGCTCCTCCGGGACAGTTAATGAAAAACTGTTTTTT. As protein: CASSSSGTVNEKLFF.